The entry below gives a single TCR beta chain sequence along with its context. Trimming pared 5 bases from V and 5 bases from J, leaving 14 bases between. The germline V gene has CDR1 SGHRS and CDR2 YFSETQ. The CDR3 is 14 residues long. This entry comes from a study of blood T cell repertoires in COVID-19. Study information: PBMCs, B-cell-depleted T cells, or T cells provided the cDNA or gDNA that made up the material.

Here immunoSEQ multiplex PCR was the method, and the copy in TCRdb shows in-frame clones only, minus some. The table includes approximately 200,000 clones, just under 90% detected once. This chain links TRBV5-1 with TRBJ1-5, with D unclear. This clonotype originated in a man between 25 and 39 years old with COVID-19, enrolled during active disease. The sequenced sample was peripheral blood. This CDR3 is CASSSVPDYQPQHF. CDR3 nucleotide sequence: TGCGCCAGCAGTTCAGTCCCCGATTATCAGCCCCAGCATTTT.